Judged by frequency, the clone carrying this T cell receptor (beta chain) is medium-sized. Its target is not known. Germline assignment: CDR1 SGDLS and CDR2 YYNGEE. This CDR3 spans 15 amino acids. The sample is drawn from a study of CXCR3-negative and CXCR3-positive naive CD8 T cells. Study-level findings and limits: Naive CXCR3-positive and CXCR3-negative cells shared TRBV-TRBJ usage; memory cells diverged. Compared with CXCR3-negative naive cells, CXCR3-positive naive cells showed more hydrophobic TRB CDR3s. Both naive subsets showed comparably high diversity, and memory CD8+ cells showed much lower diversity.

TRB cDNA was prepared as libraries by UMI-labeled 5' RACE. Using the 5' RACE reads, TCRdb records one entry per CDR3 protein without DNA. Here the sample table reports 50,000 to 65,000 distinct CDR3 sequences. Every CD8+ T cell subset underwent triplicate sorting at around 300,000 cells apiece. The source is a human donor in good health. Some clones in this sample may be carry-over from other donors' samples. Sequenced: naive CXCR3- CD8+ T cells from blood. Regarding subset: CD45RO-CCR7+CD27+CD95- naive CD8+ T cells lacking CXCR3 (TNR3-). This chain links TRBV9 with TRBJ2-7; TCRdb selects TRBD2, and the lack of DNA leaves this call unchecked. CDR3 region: CASSVGGDSTYEQYF.